This T cell receptor (beta chain) is from a study of T cells in narcolepsy. Study overall: Enrolled donors included narcolepsy type 1 or type 2 patients and healthy controls. Study observations and caveats: Comparing one patient's CSF and blood CD4+ clonotypes highlighted HCRT- and TRIB2-specific autoreactive clonotypes. Autoreactive clonotypes reportedly recurred in blood of same and different patients, not controls. No autoreactive T cell clone sequences appeared in some memory CD4+ repertoires.

This CDR3 region has 16 residues. V lost 2 bases, J lost 5 bases, and 17 bases lay in between. Germline V gene data show CDR1 as MDHEN and CDR2 as SYDVKM. Of note for this clone: Its target is not known.

The repertoire was sequenced with immunoSEQ multiplex PCR; TCRdb's copy has only in-frame clones and lacks some. The sample contains 25,000 to 35,000 clones, 75% to 90% of which appear only once. The rearrangement uses TRBV28 and TRBJ2-3; D is possibly TRBD1 (6 bases). The sample was CD45RA- memory CD4+ T cells from PBMCs. This receptor was obtained from a human donor with narcolepsy. The CDR3 is CASSLLEGQSGDTQYF. Here the CDR3 DNA reads TGTGCCAGCAGTTTACTCGAGGGACAATCAGGAGATACGCAGTATTTT.